This T cell receptor beta chain originates from a study of Ad26.COV2.S vaccination and SARS-CoV-2 variants. Study context: Ad26.COV2.S shots went into the muscle once or twice, 56 days apart.

Treatment denoted: about 20 received Ad26.COV2.S at low or high dose, single or two shots; 5 received placebo; per-sample allocation not given. It was on day 63 after the first vaccine or placebo injection that samples were taken. An Ad26 vector expressing Wuhan-strain SARS-CoV-2 spike constituted the vaccine. The germline CDR1 and CDR2 sequences are SGHTS and YDEGEE. Between the trimmed V and J ends, which lost 0 bases and 9 bases, there was a span of 18 bases. The CDR3 covers 15 residues. Assay: immunoSEQ multiplex PCR; the TCRdb copy retains only in-frame clones and omits some. The sample has around 370,000 clones; about 85% are singletons. A note on this clone: Antigen unknown.

Study results and limitations: There was reportedly substantial breadth in spike-specific CD8+ and CD4+ T cell responses after vaccination. In TCR breadth and depth analyses, total T cell responses may have been underestimated.

The sequence was obtained from a person between 18 and 59 years old who received the Ad26.COV2.S COVID-19 vaccine or a placebo. The specimen was peripheral blood, collected in a trial of Ad26.COV2.S vaccine versus placebo. This chain joins TRBV5-8 and TRBJ2-5, with D possibly TRBD1 on 6 matching bases. The CDR3 DNA reads as TGTGCCAGCAGCTTGGCCCCAGCGACAGGCGGGTCCCAGTACTTC. This codes for CASSLAPATGGSQYF.